This T cell receptor beta chain was captured by sequencing in a study of regulatory T cells in long-lasting Graves disease (dated by TCRdb to about 2021). For context, the study as a whole: Patients with newly diagnosed Graves' disease had been on antithyroid drugs for under 3 months. Persistent Graves' disease patients were compared with newly diagnosed Graves' disease patients by peripheral blood TCR sequencing and RNA sequencing. A total of some 33 samples were covered by TCR sequencing, comprising roughly 13 persistent and about 20 newly diagnosed Graves' disease patients. The study took place in China and was registered as a clinical trial. The full study reports these points: The small sample size was acknowledged by the authors as a limitation that may reduce accuracy. Persistent disease showed preferential use of TRBV28, TRBJ1-2 and TRBJ2-5, whereas newly diagnosed disease favored TRBV20-1 and TRBJ2-1. Lower TCR Shannon entropy and fewer highly expanded clones were observed in persistent Graves' disease patients than in newly diagnosed patients, which suggested clonal expansion. Sequencing and analysis were restricted to the TCR beta chain. Persistent patients shared more public clonotypes among themselves (2,741) than newly diagnosed patients did (over 950). Because the primary lesion, thyroid tissue, could not be accessed, the study looked at peripheral blood alone.

The intended sense of this specimen's time point label: newly diagnosed GD, antithyroid drugs for less than 3 months. For both TCR sequencing and RNA sequencing, RNA was extracted from PBMCs using TRIzol. The diagnosis of Graves' disease followed American Thyroid Association guidelines. Recruitment of patients was carried out at an endocrinology department in Xi'an, China. Each patient gave approximately 9.7 milliliters of peripheral blood, collected in an EDTA anticoagulant tube. Ficoll Paque Plus density gradient separation was used to isolate PBMCs, and no further T cell sorting was performed. An Agilent 2100 Bioanalyzer and agarose gel were used to assess RNA quality, and a NanoDrop 2000 was used to measure RNA concentration. This clonotype was counted at least ten times. This clone's antigen is unknown. Per-nucleotide qualities are absent, and no much larger clonotype sits a single base away.

Libraries came from multiplex PCR. Sequencing was performed on an Illumina HiSeq 4000. To build TCR beta libraries, CDR3 regions were amplified by Arm-PCR using iRepertoire HTBI primers. Gel purification was performed on PCR products prior to sequencing. The original pipeline was this. Across samples, roughly 60 TRBV and 13 to 15 TRBJ segments were identified and used for gene usage analysis of CDR3 amino acid clonotypes. COPE and FqMerger were used to merge filtered high-quality paired reads into contigs. BLAST was used to align contigs to the IMGT TRBV, TRBD and TRBJ reference genes, and CDR3 was defined following IMGT. Any clonotype with a frequency above 0.1% was counted as a highly expanded clone. Shannon entropy served as the measure of repertoire diversity, while the Gini coefficient captured V-J evenness. A clonotype was considered public if more than one individual shared it. TCRdb redid the processing of the public reads, applying fastp at Q25 and MiXCR, and retained in-frame beta chains. Records with the same CDR3 protein are collapsed into one entry carrying the most frequent genes and DNA. The V and J calls, along with clone size, are taken from TCRdb and not from the paper's own processing. Within this sample are under 400,000 distinct CDR3 sequences, with around 17% of them counted one time only. The top ten hold 25% to 30% of the sample.

The CDR3 runs 19 residues from the cysteine to the phenylalanine. Only CDR3 DNA remains: 57 bases, in frame from the first base. For this chain, trimming is 8 bases at the V end and 10 bases at the J end, and the number of junction bases without a gene match is 27. Taken from the germline V gene, the CDR1 and CDR2 loops are SGHTA and FQGNSA. These data were also reused for a study on T cells in Graves' hyperthyroidism and ophthalmopathy. Per that second paper: Graves' hyperthyroidism was defined as stable when no progression to ophthalmopathy occurred over 18 months of follow-up. The hyperthyroidism patients were between 18 and 65 years old and newly diagnosed, with a disease duration of less than 2 months. The study excluded patients with uncontrolled infections, other autoimmune diseases, pregnancy or lactation. Diagnoses were based on clinical symptoms, serum thyroxine and TRAb, thyroid ultrasound and orbital computed tomography. For the first round of RT-PCR on the TCR CDR3, the HTBI primer set was used together with the Qiagen OneStep RT-PCR kit. Most expanded thyroid clonotypes (frequency above 0.001) were also detected in blood, suggesting blood repertoires may reflect thyroid immune responses. In cross-validation, a model built on a 13 V-J signature told ophthalmopathy apart from stable hyperthyroidism with less than 90% sensitivity and roughly 83% specificity, and in testing the same model reached 80%/75%. In validation, the model predicted progression to ophthalmopathy a median of roughly six months before onset, with about 70% sensitivity and 72.22% specificity. TCR V-J signatures able to tell the groups apart were searched for in a discovery cohort of 95 to 100 patients, of whom more than 40 had Graves' ophthalmopathy and roughly 58 had stable Graves' hyperthyroidism. Prospective prediction of ophthalmopathy was tested in an independent validation cohort of approximately 19 hyperthyroidism patients and 15 to 17 patients who later progressed to ophthalmopathy. The roughly 91 discovery patients were randomly split 7:3 into training and test sets. The study also compared thyroid tissue and blood T-cell repertoires from five or six Graves' hyperthyroidism patients. Following sampling, methimazole starting at 30 mg daily was given to hyperthyroidism patients, and high-dose intravenous methylprednisolone was given to ophthalmopathy patients. Libraries were constructed in a second round of multiplex PCR, after which size selection and purification were carried out. The libraries were sequenced on an Illumina HiSeq2000 using paired-end 100 bp reads. Raw data were processed with SOAPnuke, discarding reads with adapters, uncalled bases, mean Phred below 15, or no exact constant-primer or identifier match. High-quality paired reads were merged with COPE v1.2.5, and unique nucleotide sequences were defined as clonotypes. MiTCR v1.1 was used to align the clonotypes against IMGT TRBV, TRBD and TRBJ reference segments. Only V-J combinations with frequency above 0.0001, covering 99.2% of repertoires, were analysed. The TCS score was defined as the ratio of F50 (clonal expansion) to E x V (chaos), calculated using BLOSUM62-based TCRdist between CDR3 peptides within each V-J. Welch's t-statistics and random forest reduced 500 to 550 V-J features to about 13, which were used in a naive Bayes classifier (R e1071). No statistical method was used to fix the sample size in advance, and group allocation was not hidden from the investigators. According to the paper, TCR Vbeta CDR3 sequencing was carried out on 135 peripheral blood samples, which came from around 43 ophthalmopathy, approximately 72 hyperthyroidism and approximately 17 progressor patients.

This clonotype was sampled from a man aged 35 to 55 with Graves disease. Donor details come from another sample of the same person, matched by shared clones. The sequencing here drew on peripheral blood mononuclear cells (PBMCs), taken at new diagnosis, from a patient treated with antithyroid drugs. The chain is encoded by TRBV7-2 joined to TRBJ2-1; 9 nucleotides in the junction match TRBD2. The bases are TGTGCCAGCGGAAGGAGCGGGGGGACGGCGTCTAAGCCAAAAAGGGAGCAGTTCTTC. This encodes CASGRSGGTASKPKREQFF.